This TCR beta chain was documented in a study of T cells in Graves' hyperthyroidism and ophthalmopathy. Notes on the study in general: Blood also held most thyroid clonotypes expanded beyond 0.001.

As to this clonotype: Its antigen is undetermined.

From RNA transcripts, TCR beta CDR3 regions were amplified. The HTBI primer set served for first-round RT-PCR of the TCR CDR3. TCRdb fed the multiplex PCR reads into MiXCR, producing one record per CDR3 protein. The profile shows fewer than 550,000 distinct CDR3 sequences, approximately 14% of them singletons. The CDR3 contains 13 residues. The ends were cut back, 6 bases at V and 0 bases at J, with 12 bases in the middle. Germline CDR1 DFQATT, CDR2 SNEGSKA (reference sequence). The chain combines TRBV20-1 with TRBJ2-7; the D gene is possibly TRBD1 (5 bases). The material sequenced was blood. This TCR derives from a woman younger than 30 with Graves' hyperthyroidism. CDR3 residues: CSATRQSSYEQYF. The CDR3 DNA reads as TGCAGTGCCACAAGACAGAGCTCCTACGAGCAGTACTTC.